One sample yielded the 10 T cell receptor beta chains listed below, sequenced in a study of cytomegalovirus exposure and HLA in healthy donors. Both 60 Vbeta primers and 13 Jbeta primers went into the PCR. The method was immunoSEQ multiplex PCR; TCRdb's version includes in-frame clones alone and lacks a portion of them. The table has about 120,000 clones, roughly 80% seen once. The sample consisted of PBMCs. These receptors all come from a man under 40 in good health and CMV-seronegative.

The chain carries TRBV4-1 and TRBJ1-5; possibly TRBD1 for D (5 bases). Trimming pared 2 bases from V and 3 bases from J, leaving 17 bases between. Germline CDR1 MGHRA, CDR2 YSYEKL. The CDR3 is made up of 17 amino acids. This CDR3 reads CASSQFLDHRLNQPQHF. DNA for the CDR3: TGCGCCAGCAGCCAATTTCTCGATCACAGGCTCAATCAGCCCCAGCATTTT.

This clone was found once. The chain joins TRBV11-3 to TRBJ1-3, with 7 positions matching TRBD1. Germline V lookup: CDR1 SGHNT, CDR2 YENEEA. J was trimmed by 0 bases and V by 5 bases; bases with no gene match: 16. The CDR3 runs to 19 residues. The CDR3 sequence is CASSPPGQLTSHSGNTIYF. The DNA for the CDR3 is TGTGCCAGCAGCCCTCCGGGACAGCTTACTTCCCACTCTGGAAACACCATATATTTT.

This clone has only one observation. The V gene is TRBV23-1, the J gene TRBJ1-2; TRBD1 is a possible D gene (6 bases). TRBV23-1 is an ORF for which the function is uncertain. The CDR3 extends over 16 amino acids. Trimming stripped 4 bases from V and 2 bases from J, with 17 bases between. The CDR3 DNA sequence: TGCGCCAGCAGTCCCCTCCCCCCAGGGGCCAACTATGGCTACACCTTC. This encodes CASSPLPPGANYGYTF.

The genes are TRBV11-2 and TRBJ1-1; D is uncertain. There are 11 residues in the CDR3. Trimming removed 5 bases at V and 2 bases at J, with 3 bases between. Germline V gene data show CDR1 as SGHAT and CDR2 as FQNNGV. CDR3 protein: CASSLNTEAFF. As DNA, the CDR3 is TGTGCCAGCAGCCTAAACACTGAAGCTTTCTTT.

The chain couples TRBV9 to TRBJ1-1; 7 bases align to TRBD1. After removal of 3 bases from V and 4 bases from J, the junction contained 3 bases not matched to a gene. Germline V lookup: CDR1 SGDLS, CDR2 YYNGEE. The length of the CDR3 is 13 residues. The CDR3 protein is CASSEQGFTEAFF. The CDR3, as DNA: TGTGCCAGCAGCGAACAGGGGTTCACTGAAGCTTTCTTT.

This rearrangement joins TRBV19 to TRBJ2-5; 10 bases line up with TRBD1. The last part of the DNA fits TRBJ2-7 better; the J call may be wrong. Germline lookup yields CDR1 LNHDA and CDR2 SQIVND (reference sequence). CDR3 size: 15 residues. The CDR3 loop is CASRNSDRGRYEQYF. The CDR3 nucleotides are TGTGCCAGTAGAAATTCCGACAGGGGGCGGTACGAGCAGTACTTC.

This chain links TRBV5-4 with TRBJ2-3; no firm D call. The CDR3 sequence is 14 residues long. V lost 0 bases to trimming and J lost 2 bases, with 7 bases between them. Germline CDR1 reads SGHNT; CDR2 reads YYREEE (reference sequence). CDR3 nucleotides: TGTGCCAGCAGCTTGGTGTCCAACACAGATACGCAGTATTTT. Protein: CASSLVSNTDTQYF.

The chain combines TRBV27 with TRBJ2-1; TRBD2 matches 7 bases. V was pared by 2 bases and J by 7 bases, with 8 bases of the junction left unmatched. This CDR3 contains 15 residues. The V gene's germline CDR1 is MNHEY and CDR2 SMNVEV (reference sequence). The CDR3 loop is CASSLVRGGGNEQFF. For the CDR3, the DNA is TGTGCCAGCAGTTTAGTCCGGGGCGGGGGTAATGAGCAGTTCTTC.

This chain uses TRBV6-5 with TRBJ1-2, with D tentatively TRBD1 (5 bases). The CDR3 sequence is 13 residues long. Germline CDR1 MNHEY, CDR2 SVGAGI. The V and J ends lost 2 bases and 7 bases respectively, with 11 bases between them. The CDR3 here is CASSYETAGGYTF. CDR3 nucleotides: TGTGCCAGCAGTTACGAGACAGCGGGTGGCTACACCTTC.

This chain uses TRBV9 with TRBJ2-7; 8 bases fit TRBD2. This CDR3 is built from 17 residues. CDR1 and CDR2 from the germline V gene are SGDLS and YYNGEE. J gave up 1 base and V 0 bases, and 9 bases lay outside the gene matches. The CDR3 region has the DNA TGTGCCAGCAGCGTAGGGTTGGGGCGGGAGGCTTCCTACGAGCAGTACTTC. It translates to CASSVGLGREASYEQYF.